The 9 T cell receptor beta chains below were found in one sample sequenced in a study of PD-1 blockade in classical Hodgkin lymphoma. The protocol was immunoSEQ multiplex PCR, while the TCRdb copy is restricted to in-frame clones and leaves out a portion. The table records tens of thousands of clones, 90% of them present only once. Time point here: cycle 4 day 1 (C4D1), after about 6 weeks of nivolumab. Every patient experienced relapse after autologous stem cell transplantation, and brentuximab vedotin exposure varied. Sequencing used peripheral blood mononuclear cells (PBMCs), obtained before the fourth cycle of nivolumab. These receptors were obtained from a human donor with classical Hodgkin lymphoma.

The chain links TRBV4-2 to TRBJ2-3, with TRBD2 matching 8 bases. Germline V CDR1 and CDR2: LGHNA, YNFKEQ. V dropped 3 bases and J dropped 2; count of bases not matched to a gene: 7. This CDR3 spans 16 amino acids. Here the CDR3 reads CASSQGRGVYTDTQYF. The CDR3, as DNA: TGTGCCAGCAGCCAGGGGCGGGGGGTGTACACAGATACGCAGTATTTT.

In this sample, this clone turned up once. J is TRBJ2-7 and V is TRBV4-3, with D perhaps TRBD2 (6 bases). The CDR3 length is 15 residues. The V gene lost 1 base and the J gene lost 1 base, with 11 bases spanning the gap. Germline CDR1 LGHNA, CDR2 YSLEER. The CDR3 region has the DNA TGCGCCAGCAGCCAAGGGGGGGTAGGGTCCTACGAGCAGTACTTC. Translated, it gives CASSQGGVGSYEQYF.

This chain links TRBV14 with TRBJ2-7; a possible D gene is TRBD2 (6 bases). The CDR3 is made up of 15 amino acids. V was trimmed by 1 base and J by 0 bases, leaving 10 bases between them. The germline CDR1 and CDR2 sequences are SGHDN and FVKESK. In DNA, the CDR3 is TGTGCCAGCAGCCAAGGAGGAGGGCCCTCCTACGAGCAGTACTTC. Translation: CASSQGGGPSYEQYF.

This chain joins TRBV6-5 and TRBJ2-7, with D perhaps TRBD1 (6 bases). Germline loops: CDR1 MNHEY, CDR2 SVGAGI. The germline V and J ends were trimmed by 6 bases and 5 bases, with 11 bases remaining between them. The CDR3 loop spans 12 amino acids. CDR3 loop: CASRYPGDEQYF. The DNA of the CDR3 is TGTGCCAGCAGGTACCCAGGGGACGAGCAGTACTTC.

The chain links TRBV11-3 to TRBJ2-7; no definite D call. The V end was cut by 0 bases, the J end by 0 bases, with 3 bases between. Germline CDR1 reads SGHNT; CDR2 reads YENEEA. The CDR3 contains 13 residues. This CDR3 is CASSLDSSYEQYF. The CDR3 DNA sequence: TGTGCCAGCAGCTTAGACAGCTCCTACGAGCAGTACTTC.

This clone appeared a few times. The chain is built from TRBV4-3 and TRBJ1-3; 8 bases map to TRBD1. V was pared by 8 bases and J by 4 bases, with 10 bases of the junction left unmatched. Germline V lookup: CDR1 LGHNA, CDR2 YSLEER. This CDR3 has 15 amino acids. DNA for the CDR3: TGCGCCAGCGCCCCCGGGACAGGTGCAGGAAACACCATATATTTT. Translation gives CASAPGTGAGNTIYF.

The chain couples TRBV6-5 to TRBJ2-1, with 7 bases identical to TRBD2. Trimming took 11 bases from V and 9 from J; bases not matched to a gene: 13. The CDR3 length is 13 residues. CDR1 MNHEY and CDR2 SVGAGI come from the germline V gene. In nucleotides, the CDR3 is TGTGCCGCCGGGGGGACTGCTATCACTGAGCAGTTCTTC. Translation: CAAGGTAITEQFF.

This chain joins TRBV7-2 and TRBJ1-4; D uncertain. Trimming left V 5 bases short and J 4 bases short, with 11 bases between. This CDR3 spans 14 amino acids. CDR1 and CDR2 from the germline V gene are SGHTA and FQGNSA. The DNA of the CDR3 is TGTGCCAGCAGCCGACGTGAGTTTAATGAAAAACTGTTTTTT. Its protein is CASSRREFNEKLFF. Supplemented by reference TRBV7-2 and TRBJ1-4, the full variable domain reads GAGVSQSPSNKVTEKGKDVELRCDPISGHTALYWYRQSLGQGLEFLIYFQGNSAPDKSGLPSDRFSAERTGGSVSTLTIQRTQQEDSAVYLCASSRREFNEKLFFGSGTQLSVL.

The table lists this clone with a count of one. The chain recombines TRBV7-2 with TRBJ2-2; 9 positions agree with TRBD1. With 1 base clipped from V and 6 bases from J, the junction kept 3 bases outside the gene matches. In germline, CDR1 is SGHTA, CDR2 FQGNSA. The CDR3 is 15 amino acids. CDR3 sequence: CASSLGDRAAGELFF. The CDR3 DNA follows: TGTGCCAGCAGCTTAGGGGACAGGGCTGCCGGGGAGCTGTTTTTT.